Each of the 28 T cell receptor beta chains below was sequenced from the same sample in a study of tumor-infiltrating lymphocytes in primary liver carcinoma (dated by TCRdb to the late 2010s). Blood RNA was extracted from unsorted whole blood with TRIzol reagent; germline DNA came from the DNeasy Blood & Tissue kit. TCRdb lists the instrument as Illumina HiSeq 2500. Starting from approximately 460 ng total RNA, TCRbeta-specific cDNA was produced by reverse transcription with a constant-region primer and ProtoScript II reverse transcriptase. TCRbeta libraries were built with three nested multiplex PCR rounds, a slightly modified ARM-PCR procedure. Each of the first two PCR rounds ran for around 10 cycles using multiplex TRBV1-TRBV30 forward primers together with a Cbeta reverse primer. TCRdb reprocessing: public reads trimmed at Q25 with fastp, clones called with MiXCR, in-frame beta chains kept. Each CDR3 protein appears once, grouped with its most common genes and DNA. For this sample the table gives a few hundred thousand distinct CDR3 sequences, of which nearly 60% were detected only once. The ten most abundant clones make up over 15% of the sample.

Material for sequencing was peripheral blood. The receptors stem from a woman aged 30 to 39 with primary liver carcinoma and hepatitis B virus infection.

The chain links TRBV5-4 to TRBJ2-5; no definite D call. With 1 base removed from V and 0 bases from J, the gap between germline ends came to 4 bases. This CDR3 is 13 amino acids long. Germline values: CDR1 SGHNT, CDR2 YYREEE (reference sequence). The CDR3 is CASSLNNQETQYF. Here the CDR3 DNA reads TGTGCCAGCAGCTTGAACAACCAAGAGACCCAGTACTTC.

The chain joins TRBV11-2 to TRBJ2-1; D is ambiguous. The J call may be faulty, since TRBJ2-7 better matches the DNA end. Germline CDR1 is SGHAT and CDR2 is FQNNGV. This CDR3 comprises 14 residues. CDR3 loop: CASSLATPNNKQYF. CDR3 bases: TGTGCCAGCAGCTTAGCGACACCCAACAATAAGCAGTACTTC.

The rearrangement links TRBV6-5 to TRBJ1-1, with TRBD1 matching over 7 bases. Trimming took 5 bases from V and 6 from J; bases not matched to a gene: 12. The CDR3 loop spans 15 amino acids. Germline V gene data show CDR1 as MNHEY and CDR2 as SVGAGI. The CDR3 loop is CASSQSYRGDAEAFF. DNA for the CDR3: TGTGCCAGCAGTCAATCTTACAGGGGAGACGCTGAAGCTTTCTTT.

Concerning this clonotype itself: One junction end disagrees with the germline gene, perhaps due to a read error. This chain uses TRBV11-2 with TRBJ2-7, with a possible D match to TRBD2 (5 bases). This CDR3 contains 15 residues. From germline, CDR1 is SGHAT and CDR2 FQNNGV. The CDR3: CAISLVGEYTYEQYF. The CDR3 DNA reads TGTGCCATCAGCTTAGTTGGGGAGTACACCTACGAGCAGTACTTC.

This chain joins TRBV5-6 and TRBJ1-2; D not certain. The ends were cut back, 6 bases at V and 2 bases at J, with 20 bases in the middle. The CDR3 is 16 amino acids. Germline V gives CDR1 SGHDT, CDR2 YYEEEE. The CDR3 here is CASKGLADRLNYGYTF. For the CDR3, the DNA is TGTGCCAGCAAAGGACTGGCAGACCGCTTAAACTATGGCTACACCTTC.

Comment on this clonotype: Likely a read error: the CDR3 ends without its conserved phenylalanine or tryptophan. The rearrangement uses TRBV11-2 and TRBJ1-1; no reliable D call. This CDR3 is built from 14 residues. Germline loops: CDR1 SGHAT, CDR2 FQNNGV. This chain's CDR3 is CVSSSSRGDTEAFY. CDR3 nucleotide sequence: TGTGTCAGCAGTTCCTCCCGTGGTGACACTGAAGCTTTCTAT.

The genes are TRBV5-4 and TRBJ2-1; 8 bases fit TRBD1. J was trimmed by 2 bases and V by 4 bases; bases with no gene match: 5. The CDR3 has 15 amino acids. Germline loops: CDR1 SGHNT, CDR2 YYREEE (reference sequence). CDR3 region: CASSLDRGTYNEQFF. The DNA for the CDR3 is TGTGCCAGCAGCCTCGACAGGGGAACCTACAATGAGCAGTTCTTC. Complete variable domain (other parts from reference TRBV5-4 and TRBJ2-1): ETGVTQSPTHLIKTRGQQVTLRCSSQSGHNTVSWYQQALGQGPQFIFQYYREEENGRGNFPPRFSGLQFPNYSSELNVNALELDDSALYLCASSLDRGTYNEQFFGPGTRLTVL.

This clonotype has a handful of counts. This sequence joins TRBV12-3 or TRBV12-4 and TRBJ1-4; TRBD1 agrees at 10 bases. Trimming at V came to 3 bases and at J to 8 bases, leaving 9 bases not matched to a gene. The CDR3 is 16 residues long. CDR3 sequence: CASSFVLGTGEEKLFF. In DNA form, the CDR3 reads TGTGCCAGCAGTTTTGTTCTGGGGACAGGGGAGGAAAAACTGTTTTTT.

About this clonotype itself: It may be a read error: a sequence one base away is much more abundant. The chain is built from TRBV4-3 and TRBJ2-3; 7 bases align to TRBD2. The CDR3 runs to 18 residues. The V gene end was trimmed by 4 bases and the J gene end by 2 bases; junction bases not matched to a gene: 15. CDR1 and CDR2 (germline): LGHNA, YSLEER. The DNA of the CDR3 is TGCGCCAGCAGCCGGGGGGGTAGCCGGAGGGCCTACACAGATACGCAGTATTTT. As protein: CASSRGGSRRAYTDTQYF.

The CDR3 coding sequence is TGTGTCAGTAGCTCTCTCAGAGGGGCAACTAATGAAAAACTGTTTTTT. It encodes CVSSSLRGATNEKLFF. This chain joins TRBV6-1 and TRBJ1-4, with a weak D call TRBD1 (5 bases). The CDR3 contains 16 residues. Germline loops: CDR1 MNHNS, CDR2 SASEGT.

This clonotype was observed a single time. An end of the junction does not agree with germline; a read error may underlie this. The chain has TRBV10-3 and TRBJ2-1, with D unclear. This CDR3 comprises 16 residues. The germline gives CDR1 ENHRY, CDR2 SYGVKD. The CDR3 DNA reads as TGTGCCATCAGTGAGACCCCCCCGGAGTTGGCCAATGAGCAGTCCTTC. Its translation: CAISETPPELANEQSF.

Worth noting for this clonotype: An end of the junction does not agree with germline; a read error may underlie this. CDR3 protein: CASSLLRGATVWPGELLF. CDR3 DNA sequence: TGTGCCAGCAGCTTATTGCGGGGGGCTACAGTGTGGCCCGGGGAGCTGCTTTTT. The rearrangement joins TRBV11-1 to TRBJ2-2; 8 positions agree with TRBD2. CDR1 is SGHAT, CDR2 FQDESV, per germline (reference sequence). There are 18 residues in the CDR3.

This chain connects TRBV14 to TRBJ2-7, with D perhaps matching TRBD2 (6 bases). V lost 5 bases to trimming and J lost 3 bases, with 14 bases between them. Per the germline V gene, CDR1 is SGHDN and CDR2 is FVKESK. The CDR3 runs 14 residues. The DNA for the CDR3 is TGTGCCAGCAGCGGGGGGAGGTGGGTCTACGAGCAGTACTTC. This sequence encodes CASSGGRWVYEQYF.

On this clonotype: An end of the junction differs from the germline gene, which may be a read error. This rearrangement joins TRBV5-1 to TRBJ2-2; 7 bases align to TRBD2. The CDR3 spans 16 residues. Germline assignment: CDR1 SGHRS and CDR2 YFSETQ. The CDR3 nucleotides read TGCGCCAGCGGCTTGGGCCCTAGCGGAAACACCGGGGAGCTGTTTTTT. This codes for CASGLGPSGNTGELFF.

The chain combines TRBV29-1 with TRBJ1-5; D gene ambiguous. This CDR3 is 13 amino acids long. Germline CDR1 is SQVTM and CDR2 is ANQGSEA. Trimming stripped 6 bases from V and 6 bases from J, with 15 bases between. The CDR3 reads CSVVQVYGQPQHF. The CDR3 DNA reads as TGCAGCGTCGTTCAGGTCTACGGTCAGCCCCAGCATTTT.

Notes on this clonotype: One end of the junction is discordant with germline, which a read error may explain. V is TRBV11-2 and J is TRBJ2-1; the match to TRBD2 covers 11 bases. This CDR3 has 14 residues. Germline CDR1 and CDR2: SGHAT and FQNNGV. As DNA, the CDR3 is TGTGCTAGCAGCTTGGCCTTAGCGGGGGGGGGGCAGTTATTC. Its protein is CASSLALAGGGQLF.

This chain joins TRBV5-5 and TRBJ2-4; 7 nucleotides agree with TRBD2. Germline trimming cut 2 bases from V and 8 bases from J; bases unmatched to any gene: 16. Germline V gives CDR1 SGHKS, CDR2 YYEKEE (reference sequence). The CDR3 covers 17 residues. The CDR3 sequence is CASSLVGMGEGSDIQYF. The DNA for the CDR3 is TGTGCCAGCAGCTTAGTAGGAATGGGGGAGGGGTCAGACATTCAGTACTTC. The full variable domain, rest sourced from reference TRBV5-5 and TRBJ2-4, is DAGVTQSPTHLIKTRGQQVTLRCSPISGHKSVSWYQQVLGQGPQFIFQYYEKEERGRGNFPDRFSARQFPNYSSELNVNALLLGDSALYLCASSLVGMGEGSDIQYFGAGTRLSVL.

Regarding this clonotype: Given a much more abundant clone one base away, this may be a read error. The chain uses TRBV6-2 or TRBV6-3 and TRBJ1-1; the D gene is possibly TRBD1 (5 bases). The CDR3 has 12 amino acids. The germline V gene encodes CDR1 MNHEY and CDR2 SVGEGT. The V end was cut by 6 bases, the J end by 11 bases, with 16 bases between. The CDR3 is CASRRPDRGAFF. Written as DNA, the CDR3 is TGTGCCAGCAGGAGGCCCGACCGGGGGGCTTTCTTT.

This clonotype was observed a few times. The chain recombines TRBV13 with TRBJ2-5, with TRBD2 identical over 8 bases. CDR1 and CDR2 from the germline V gene are PRHDT and FYEKMQ (reference sequence). V lost 5 bases, J lost 1 base, and 3 bases stayed unmatched. The CDR3 has 14 residues. The CDR3 DNA sequence: TGTGCCAGCAGCCCTGGGACTAGCCAAGAGACCCAGTACTTC. Its translation is CASSPGTSQETQYF. Drawing the rest from reference TRBV13 and TRBJ2-5, the complete variable domain is AAGVIQSPRHLIKEKRETATLKCYPIPRHDTVYWYQQGPGQDPQFLISFYEKMQSDKGSIPDRFSAQQFSDYHSELNMSSLELGDSALYFCASSPGTSQETQYFGPGTRLLVL.

This clonotype was seen ten or more times. The junction shows a germline mismatch at one end, possibly a read error. V and J are TRBV29-1 and TRBJ2-3, with TRBD2 identical over 9 bases. The germline CDR1 and CDR2 sequences are SQVTM and ANQGSEA. This CDR3 spans 16 amino acids. CDR3 bases: TGCAGCGCTGAAAAATCGGTTCTAGCGGGGACAGATACGCAGTATTTT. Translation: CSAEKSVLAGTDTQYF.

This clonotype was detected ten times or more. The J gene is TRBJ2-7, the V gene TRBV29-1; no reliable D call. The CDR3 covers 11 residues. CDR1 SQVTM and CDR2 ANQGSEA come from the germline V gene. V lost 7 bases to trimming and J lost 2 bases, with 9 bases between them. CDR3 residues: CSAAAAYEQYF. CDR3 coding DNA: TGCAGCGCCGCGGCCGCCTACGAGCAGTACTTC.

Notes on this clonotype: Just one base apart from a much larger clone, this may be a read error. The genes are TRBV12-3 or TRBV12-4 and TRBJ2-7; 12 bases are a match to TRBD1. The CDR3 runs to 15 residues. Losses at the gene ends were 2 bases for V and 10 bases for J; bases not matched to a gene: 9. The CDR3 protein is CASSLSGTGGADQYF. The CDR3 DNA reads as TGTGCCAGCAGTTTAAGCGGGACAGGGGGCGCCGATCAGTACTTC.

Details on this clonotype: One base away lies a much larger clone, so this may be a sequencing read error. The gene calls are TRBV29-1 and TRBJ2-7; D is perhaps TRBD1 (5 bases). The CDR3 is made up of 11 amino acids. The V and J ends lost 6 bases and 5 bases respectively, with 11 bases between them. Germline values: CDR1 SQVTM, CDR2 ANQGSEA. CDR3: CSVGQGHEQYF. For the CDR3, the DNA is TGCAGCGTGGGGCAGGGCCACGAGCAGTACTTC.

On this clonotype: A read error may be the cause here, since a much bigger clone is one base away. This sequence joins TRBV12-3 or TRBV12-4 and TRBJ1-2, with 7 nucleotides matching TRBD1. This CDR3 region has 15 residues. The V and J ends lost 2 bases and 6 bases, in that order; junction bases with no gene match: 9. As DNA, the CDR3 is TGTGCCAGCAGTTTACCTACAGGGGCTATGGATGGCTACACCTTC. This codes for CASSLPTGAMDGYTF.

The chain recombines TRBV6-2 or TRBV6-3 with TRBJ1-1; D gene ambiguous. Trimming removed 0 bases at V and 0 bases at J, with 11 bases between. Germline values: CDR1 MNHEY, CDR2 SVGEGT. This CDR3 is built from 16 residues. DNA for the CDR3: TGTGCCAGCAGTTACTCGAAGGAGACATTGAACACTGAAGCTTTCTTT. It translates to CASSYSKETLNTEAFF.

This clonotype was detected a few times. The V gene is TRBV6-1, the J gene TRBJ2-7; D may correspond to TRBD1 or TRBD2 (5 bases each). CDR1 and CDR2 from the germline V gene are MNHNS and SASEGT. Trimming removed 11 bases at V and 5 bases at J, with 13 bases between. The CDR3 runs to 11 residues. The CDR3 bases are TGTGCCGCCCCTCGAGGGGACGAGCAGTACTTC. This codes for CAAPRGDEQYF.

There are a few counts of this clonotype. The chain has TRBV29-1 and TRBJ1-4; D possibly corresponds to TRBD1 (6 bases). The length of the CDR3 is 15 residues. V gave up 7 bases and J gave up 8 bases, with 23 bases separating them. CDR1 and CDR2 (germline): SQVTM, ANQGSEA. This CDR3 reads CSARAGWGLREKLFF. CDR3 bases: TGCAGCGCCCGTGCCGGCTGGGGGCTGCGGGAAAAACTGTTTTTT.

In this sample, this clonotype turned up a few times. This sequence joins TRBV6-1 and TRBJ2-5; 9 bases are shared with TRBD2. The germline CDR1 and CDR2 sequences are MNHNS and SASEGT. The CDR3 covers 15 residues. The ends lost 5 bases at V and 4 bases at J; junction bases unmatched: 8. CDR3 protein: CASSKGIAGVETQYF. The CDR3 region has the DNA TGTGCCAGCAGTAAAGGGATAGCGGGAGTAGAGACCCAGTACTTC.